This T cell receptor (beta chain) was captured in a study of T cell changes during pregnancy in multiple sclerosis. This clone was observed a few times. The CDR3 spans 15 residues. The germline V gene has CDR1 MNHNS and CDR2 SASEGT. Trimming left V 5 bases short and J 6 bases short, with 17 bases between. Generated by immunoSEQ multiplex PCR, the TCRdb table keeps only in-frame clones and is missing some. The sample consists of 60,000 to 90,000 clones, around nine tenths of them appearing once. The source is a female donor with multiple sclerosis, enrolled in a pregnancy study. This chain joins TRBV6-1 and TRBJ2-1, with D perhaps matching TRBD2 (6 bases). The source material was peripheral blood, sampled before pregnancy. CDR3 loop: CASSLRDPEGNEQFF. The CDR3, as DNA: TGTGCCAGCAGTCTAAGAGACCCGGAGGGCAATGAGCAGTTCTTC.